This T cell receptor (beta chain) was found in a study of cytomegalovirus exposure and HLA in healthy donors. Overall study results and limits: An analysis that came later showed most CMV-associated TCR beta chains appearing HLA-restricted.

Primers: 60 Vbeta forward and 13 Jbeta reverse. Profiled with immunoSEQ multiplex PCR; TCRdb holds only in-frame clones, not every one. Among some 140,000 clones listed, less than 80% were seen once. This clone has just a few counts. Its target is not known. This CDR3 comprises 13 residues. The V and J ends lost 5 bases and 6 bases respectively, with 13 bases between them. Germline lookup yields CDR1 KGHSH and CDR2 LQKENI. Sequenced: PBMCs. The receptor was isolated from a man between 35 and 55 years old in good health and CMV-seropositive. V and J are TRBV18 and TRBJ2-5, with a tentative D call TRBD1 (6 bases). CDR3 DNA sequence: TGTGCCAGCTCAGTCTCAGGGGTACAGACCCAGTACTTC. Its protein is CASSVSGVQTQYF.